One T cell receptor (beta chain) is described in this entry. The sample comes from a study of blood T cell repertoires in COVID-19. Study context: Sites across the United States, Italy and Spain contributed samples from acute and convalescent COVID-19. T cells, B-cell-depleted T cells, or PBMCs supplied cDNA or gDNA.

Generated by immunoSEQ multiplex PCR, the TCRdb table keeps only in-frame clones and is missing some. The profile shows under 60,000 clones, about 90% of them singletons. This TCR derives from a human donor with active COVID-19. The donor label of this sample is uncertain. Specimen: peripheral blood.

The CDR3: CASSPPRITEAFF. CDR3 nucleotide sequence: TGTGCCAGCAGTCCCCCTAGGATAACTGAAGCTTTCTTT. The chain links TRBV28 to TRBJ1-1; no definite D call. There are 13 residues in the CDR3. CDR1 is MDHEN, CDR2 SYDVKM, per germline. Trimming removed 5 bases at V and 5 bases at J, with 12 bases between. Full variable domain (outside the CDR3, taken from reference TRBV28 and TRBJ1-1): DVKVTQSSRYLVKRTGEKVFLECVQDMDHENMFWYRQDPGLGLRLIYFSYDVKMKEKGDIPEGYSVSREKKERFSLILESASTNQTSMYLCASSPPRITEAFFGQGTRLTVV.